The T cell receptor beta chain under discussion was sequenced for a study of cytomegalovirus exposure and HLA in healthy donors. General study findings and limits: Later, an analysis found that TCR clusters from the first cohort tended to co-occur in the 120 or so validation repertoires. Testing in vitro showed three CMV-associated chains specific for CMV antigens. The study recorded 160 or so TCR beta chains that were cytomegalovirus-associated. Reported performance of the classifier showed diagnosis of cytomegalovirus status with high specificity and sensitivity.

Trimming pared 1 base from V and 6 bases from J, leaving 14 bases between. The germline V gene encodes CDR1 SGHTA and CDR2 FQGTGA. The CDR3 is 15 residues long. The method was immunoSEQ multiplex PCR; TCRdb's version includes in-frame clones alone and lacks a portion of them. The sample lists 160,000 or so clones, just under 85% occurring once. On this clone: Antigen: not known.

Material for sequencing was PBMCs. The receptor's source is a man aged 25-45 years in good health and CMV-seropositive. V and J are TRBV7-3 and TRBJ2-3, with D perhaps TRBD1 (5 bases). CDR3 in DNA: TGTGCCAGCAGCTTAAACCAACCGCCAGGGGATACGCAGTATTTT. It encodes CASSLNQPPGDTQYF.